A selection of T cell receptor beta chains follows, all from one sample in a study of monozygotic twins with inflammatory bowel disease. TCRdb reprocessed the 5' RACE reads; each CDR3 protein has one entry and no DNA is given. This table holds 200,000 to 250,000 distinct CDR3 sequences. Sequenced sample: blood. The receptor set was obtained from a human donor with ulcerative colitis or Crohn's disease, or a healthy co-twin of an affected twin (not recorded which). Each CDR3 is given with its conserved first and last residue.

CDR3 protein: CSAREGSAKNIQYF; J gene: TRBJ2-4; V gene: TRBV20-1
CDR3 protein: CASSSPWTYEQYF; J gene: TRBJ2-7; V gene: TRBV7-9
CDR3 protein: CASSRSGTGAGTQYF; J gene: TRBJ2-3; V gene: TRBV12-3/TRBV12-4
CDR3 protein: CASSLVAAVQETQYF; J gene: TRBJ2-5; V gene: TRBV5-1
CDR3 protein: CSAPTSGGTDTQYF; J gene: TRBJ2-3; V gene: TRBV20-1
CDR3 protein: CASSLMVRSPTTGELFF; J gene: TRBJ2-2; V gene: TRBV12-3/TRBV12-4
CDR3 protein: CASSTPRSSYNEQFF; J gene: TRBJ2-1; V gene: TRBV7-2
CDR3 protein: CASSPGGGGPTGELFF; J gene: TRBJ2-2; V gene: TRBV5-1
CDR3 protein: CASSVTTGAGNTIYF; J gene: TRBJ1-3; V gene: TRBV7-9
CDR3 protein: CASSTRTGPQDTQYF; J gene: TRBJ2-3; V gene: TRBV9
CDR3 protein: CSARVGGGVSEAFF; J gene: TRBJ1-1; V gene: TRBV20-1
CDR3 protein: CASSRTDHNEKLFF; J gene: TRBJ1-4; V gene: TRBV9
CDR3 protein: CASSRDSGMLGNTEAFF; J gene: TRBJ1-1; V gene: TRBV6-1
CDR3 protein: CSAGPQNTGELFF; J gene: TRBJ2-2; V gene: TRBV29-1
CDR3 protein: CASSERGSDSPLHF; J gene: TRBJ1-6; V gene: TRBV2
CDR3 protein: CSARTATDTQYF; J gene: TRBJ2-3; V gene: TRBV20-1
CDR3 protein: CASSTRQGAIYEQFF; J gene: TRBJ2-1; V gene: TRBV19
CDR3 protein: CASRSGTKVGETQYF; J gene: TRBJ2-5; V gene: TRBV6-1
CDR3 protein: CASSRGIGTGFRGYTF; J gene: TRBJ1-2; V gene: TRBV12-3/TRBV12-4
CDR3 protein: CASSQEGQGVVQPQHF; J gene: TRBJ1-5; V gene: TRBV4-1